Listed here are 3 T cell receptor beta chains from one sample, sequenced in a study of blood T cell repertoires in COVID-19. This table comes from immunoSEQ multiplex PCR, and its TCRdb copy is limited to in-frame clones, with some not included. There are some 70,000 clones in the sample; 65% to 90% occur only once, and 2.5% to 3.5% lies in the top ten. Sequencing was performed on peripheral blood. The receptor set was obtained from a man of 80 years or more with acute or convalescent COVID-19.

V gene TRBV25-1 combines with J gene TRBJ2-7, with D possibly being TRBD2 (6 bases). Trimming stripped 2 bases from V and 2 bases from J, with 13 bases between. The CDR3 extends over 15 amino acids. Per germline, CDR1 MGHDK and CDR2 SYGVNS. In nucleotides, the CDR3 is TGTGCCAGCAGTGAACCGGGACTGGCTCCCTACGAGCAGTACTTC. This codes for CASSEPGLAPYEQYF.

J is TRBJ2-7 and V is TRBV5-5, with D possibly TRBD2 on 5 matching bases. The CDR3 loop spans 14 amino acids. The V gene lost 0 bases and the J gene lost 3 bases, with 10 bases spanning the gap. CDR1 and CDR2 (germline): SGHKS, YYEKEE (reference sequence). CDR3 protein: CASSLAGIDYEQYF. In nucleotides, the CDR3 is TGTGCCAGCAGCTTGGCGGGGATTGACTACGAGCAGTACTTC. The entire variable domain, with the rest obtained from reference TRBV5-5 and TRBJ2-7, is as follows: DAGVTQSPTHLIKTRGQQVTLRCSPISGHKSVSWYQQVLGQGPQFIFQYYEKEERGRGNFPDRFSARQFPNYSSELNVNALLLGDSALYLCASSLAGIDYEQYFGPGTRLTVT.

This clone was picked up one time. The chain recombines TRBV5-1 with TRBJ2-7; 7 positions agree with TRBD1. Trimming at V came to 0 bases and at J to 6 bases, leaving 9 bases not matched to a gene. The germline V gene has CDR1 SGHRS and CDR2 YFSETQ. The CDR3 spans 15 residues. The CDR3 DNA sequence: TGCGCCAGCAGCTTGGATGCGGACAGGCCACTCGAGCAGTACTTC. This sequence encodes CASSLDADRPLEQYF.